This T cell receptor (beta chain) was profiled in a study of shared clonotypes between healthy human individuals. Study observations and caveats: Larger estimated richness was generally seen in naive subsets than in memory subsets. Even with large depth, rarefaction showed that sorted-subset sequencing was incomplete.

A remark on this clone: The target antigen is unknown.

This was a deep-level run. Splitting of each subset's genomic DNA was done evenly across several immunoSEQ plates. Assay used: immunoSEQ multiplex PCR; TCRdb lists only in-frame clones, some missing. The sample shows 550,000 to 750,000 clones, just under 97% of them seen only once. The trim removed 4 bases at V and 2 bases at J, leaving 2 bases unmatched. The CDR3 covers 14 residues. Germline CDR1 is SQVTM and CDR2 is ANQGSEA. Naive CD8 populations comprised CD45RO-negative cells positively selected for CCR7, excluding terminally differentiated effector memory CD45RA+ cells. The rearrangement joins TRBV29-1 to TRBJ2-1, with 10 bases lining up with TRBD2. The clonotype was recovered from a woman between 25 and 40 years old in good health. Sample: naive CD8+ T cells sorted from blood. CDR3 bases: TGCAGCGTTGGGGGACTAGCGACCTACAATGAGCAGTTCTTC. This gives the protein CSVGGLATYNEQFF.